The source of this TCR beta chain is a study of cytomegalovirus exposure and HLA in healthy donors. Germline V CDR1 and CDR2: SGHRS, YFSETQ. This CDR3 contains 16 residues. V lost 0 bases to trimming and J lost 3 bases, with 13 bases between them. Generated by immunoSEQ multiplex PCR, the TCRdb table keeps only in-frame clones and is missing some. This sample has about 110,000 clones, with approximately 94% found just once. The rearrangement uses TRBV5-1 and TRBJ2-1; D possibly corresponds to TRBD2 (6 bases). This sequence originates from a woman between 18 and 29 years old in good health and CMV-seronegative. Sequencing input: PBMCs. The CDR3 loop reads CASSLEGGVIYNEQFF. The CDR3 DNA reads TGCGCCAGCAGCTTGGAGGGCGGGGTCATCTACAATGAGCAGTTCTTC.